This TCR beta chain is from a study of control samples from healthy donors and cancer patients (dated by TCRdb to 2018 to 2020). From a lookup of the germline V gene (reference sequence), CDR1 and CDR2 are LNHDA and SQIVND. Trimming accounts for 5 bases at V and 2 bases at J, while the number of junction bases matched to no gene is 5. The CDR3, from cysteine to phenylalanine, totals 15 residues. CDR3 DNA is the only sequence kept; it has 45 bases, read in frame from the first base. As regards this clone: This clone's antigen is unknown. The input lacks base qualities; no much larger clone sits a single base away.

To prepare the library, the immunoSEQ multiplex PCR assay was applied. In TCRdb, the immuneACCESS table is reduced to in-frame sequences with V and J assigned. These tables do not hold every clone; where another copy was compared, an unresolved V gene accounts for under half, and the others remain unexplained. Counted in this sample were 30,000 or so clones; roughly 94% of them appeared once. The leading ten clones occupy 5% to 7.5% of the sample. Sequenced: blood. This receptor was identified in a man aged 60-69 years in good health. The chain employs TRBV19 and TRBJ2-7; 11 bases in the junction line up with TRBD2. The CDR3 protein is CASSFLAGGTYEQYF. The nucleotide sequence reads TGTGCCAGTAGTTTCCTAGCGGGGGGTACCTACGAGCAGTACTTC.